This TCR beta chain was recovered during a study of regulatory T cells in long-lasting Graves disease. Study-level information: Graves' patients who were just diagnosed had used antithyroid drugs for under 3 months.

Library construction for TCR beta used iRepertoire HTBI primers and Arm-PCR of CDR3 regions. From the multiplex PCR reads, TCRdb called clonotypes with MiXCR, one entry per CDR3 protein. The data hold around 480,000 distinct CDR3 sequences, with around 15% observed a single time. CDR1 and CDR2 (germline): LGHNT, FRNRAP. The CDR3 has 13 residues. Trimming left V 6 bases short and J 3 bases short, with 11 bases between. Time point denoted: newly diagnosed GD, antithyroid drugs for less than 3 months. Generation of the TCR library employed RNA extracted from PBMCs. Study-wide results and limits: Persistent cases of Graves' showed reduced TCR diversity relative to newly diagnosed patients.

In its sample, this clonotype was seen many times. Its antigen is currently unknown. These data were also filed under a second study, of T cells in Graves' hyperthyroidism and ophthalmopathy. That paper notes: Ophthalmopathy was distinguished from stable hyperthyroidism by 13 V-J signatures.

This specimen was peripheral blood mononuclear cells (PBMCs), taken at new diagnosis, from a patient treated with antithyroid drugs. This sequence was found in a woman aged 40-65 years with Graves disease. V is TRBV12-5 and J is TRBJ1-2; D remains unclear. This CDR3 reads CASGTTAYYGYTF. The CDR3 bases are TGTGCTAGTGGCACCACAGCGTACTATGGCTACACCTTC.